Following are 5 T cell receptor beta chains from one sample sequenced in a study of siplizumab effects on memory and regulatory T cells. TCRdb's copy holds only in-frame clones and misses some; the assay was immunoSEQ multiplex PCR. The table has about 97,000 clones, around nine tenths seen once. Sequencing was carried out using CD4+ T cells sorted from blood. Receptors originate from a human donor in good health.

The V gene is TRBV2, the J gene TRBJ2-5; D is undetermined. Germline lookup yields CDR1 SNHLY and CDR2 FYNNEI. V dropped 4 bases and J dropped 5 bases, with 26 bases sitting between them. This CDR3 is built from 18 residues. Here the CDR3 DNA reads TGTGCCAGCAGTGGCATAGGCGCGGAGAACCCCACTGGTGAGACCCAGTACTTC. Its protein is CASSGIGAENPTGETQYF.

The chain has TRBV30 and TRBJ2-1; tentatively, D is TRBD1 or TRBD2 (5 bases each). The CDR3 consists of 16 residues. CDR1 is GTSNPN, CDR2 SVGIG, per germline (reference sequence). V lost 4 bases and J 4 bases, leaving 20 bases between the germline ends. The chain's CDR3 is CAWTPTGQPLYNEQFF. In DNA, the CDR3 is TGTGCCTGGACTCCAACGGGGCAGCCATTGTACAATGAGCAGTTCTTC.

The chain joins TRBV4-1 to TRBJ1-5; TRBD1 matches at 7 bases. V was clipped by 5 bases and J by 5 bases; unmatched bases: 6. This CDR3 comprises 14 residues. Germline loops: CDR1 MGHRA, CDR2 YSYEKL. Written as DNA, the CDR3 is TGCGCCAGCAGCAAAAGACAGGGTGATCAGCCCCAGCATTTT. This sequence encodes CASSKRQGDQPQHF.

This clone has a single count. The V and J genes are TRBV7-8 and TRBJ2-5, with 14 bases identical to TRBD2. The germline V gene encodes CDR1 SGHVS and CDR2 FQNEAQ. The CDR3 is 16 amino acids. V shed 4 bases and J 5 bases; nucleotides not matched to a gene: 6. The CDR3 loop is CASSSRLAGGRETQYF. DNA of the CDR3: TGTGCCAGCAGCTCCCGACTAGCGGGAGGGAGGGAGACCCAGTACTTC.

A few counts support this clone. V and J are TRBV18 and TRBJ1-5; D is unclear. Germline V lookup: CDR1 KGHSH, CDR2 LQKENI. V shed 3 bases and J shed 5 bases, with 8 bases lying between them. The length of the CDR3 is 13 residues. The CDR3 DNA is TGTGCCAGCTCACCGAGCGGGGATCAGCCCCAGCATTTT. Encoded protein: CASSPSGDQPQHF.